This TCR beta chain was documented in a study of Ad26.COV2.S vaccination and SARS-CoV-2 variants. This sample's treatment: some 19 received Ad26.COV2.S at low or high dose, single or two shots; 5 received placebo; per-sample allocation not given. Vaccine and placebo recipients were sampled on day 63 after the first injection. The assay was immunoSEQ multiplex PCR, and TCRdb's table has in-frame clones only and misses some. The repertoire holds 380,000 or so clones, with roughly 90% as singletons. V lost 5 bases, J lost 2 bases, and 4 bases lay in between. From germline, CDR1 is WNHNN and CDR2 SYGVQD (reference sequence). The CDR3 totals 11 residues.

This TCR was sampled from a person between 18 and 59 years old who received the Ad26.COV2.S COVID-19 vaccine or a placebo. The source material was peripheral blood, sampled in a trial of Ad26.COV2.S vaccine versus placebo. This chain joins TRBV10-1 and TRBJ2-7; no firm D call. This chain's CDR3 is CASSQPYEQYF. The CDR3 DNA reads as TGCGCCAGCAGTCAACCCTACGAGCAGTACTTC.